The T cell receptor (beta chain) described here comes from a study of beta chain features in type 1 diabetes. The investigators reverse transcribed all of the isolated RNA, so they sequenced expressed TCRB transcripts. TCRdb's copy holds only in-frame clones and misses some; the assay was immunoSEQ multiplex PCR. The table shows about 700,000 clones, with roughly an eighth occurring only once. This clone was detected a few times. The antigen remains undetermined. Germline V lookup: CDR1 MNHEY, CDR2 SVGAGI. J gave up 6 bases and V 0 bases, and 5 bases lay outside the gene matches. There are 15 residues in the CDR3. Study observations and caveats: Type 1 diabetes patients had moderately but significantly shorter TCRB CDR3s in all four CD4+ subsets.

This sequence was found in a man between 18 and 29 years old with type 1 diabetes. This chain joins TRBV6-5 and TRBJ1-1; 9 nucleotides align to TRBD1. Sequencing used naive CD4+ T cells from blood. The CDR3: CASSYSRTGDAEAFF. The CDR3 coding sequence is TGTGCCAGCAGTTACTCGAGGACAGGGGACGCTGAAGCTTTCTTT.